This is a list of T cell receptor beta chains from one sample in a study of control samples from healthy donors and cancer patients. Assay: immunoSEQ multiplex PCR; the TCRdb copy retains only in-frame clones and omits some. Among roughly 88,000 clones, roughly 93% were seen once, and the ten largest hold approximately 7.6%. What was sequenced was blood. The receptor source for this set is a man aged 18 to 35 in good health. Both conserved end residues are part of each CDR3. Fields, in order: D gene, clone size, J gene, V gene, CDR3 length, CDR3 protein, CDR3 DNA. A D gene is named only where the DNA matches it firmly. Some rows have no size entry. The others give once, few or many, or a class for an expanded clone.

. | . | TRBJ2-3 | TRBV21-1 | 17 | CASSNSWARRITDTQYF | TGTGCCAGCAGCAATAGTTGGGCCAGACGAATCACAGATACGCAGTATTTT
. | once | TRBJ1-3 | TRBV18 | 16 | CASSPSETASGNTIYF | TGTGCCAGCTCACCTTCTGAAACGGCCTCTGGAAACACCATATATTTT
. | . | TRBJ2-3 | TRBV4-1 | 13 | CASSVGSTDTQYF | TGCGCCAGCAGCGTCGGAAGCACAGATACGCAGTATTTT
TRBD2 | . | TRBJ2-3 | TRBV7-8 | 16 | CASSLGAAGGTDTQYF | TGTGCCAGCAGCTTAGGGGCCGCGGGAGGCACAGATACGCAGTATTTT
. | . | TRBJ2-1 | TRBV7-8 | 12 | CASSPRPDEQFF | TGTGCCAGCAGCCCACGACCGGATGAGCAGTTCTTC
. | . | TRBJ2-1 | TRBV6-6 | 15 | CASSYSTGSLNEQFF | TGTGCCAGCAGTTACTCGACGGGTTCCCTCAATGAGCAGTTCTTC
. | . | TRBJ1-4 | TRBV6-5 | 15 | CASSRERGGNEKLFF | TGTGCCAGCAGTCGAGAACGGGGGGGAAATGAAAAACTGTTTTTT
. | . | TRBJ1-1 | TRBV15 | 13 | CATSRATVTEAFF | TGTGCCACCAGCAGAGCCACGGTTACTGAAGCTTTCTTT
. | . | TRBJ1-4 | TRBV19 | 15 | CASSIRSQGTEKLFF | TGTGCCAGTAGTATACGGTCGCAGGGGACCGAAAAACTGTTTTTT
. | . | TRBJ1-1 | TRBV5-4 | 14 | CASSSGVGNTEAFF | TGTGCCAGCAGCTCAGGGGTAGGGAACACTGAAGCTTTCTTT
. | . | TRBJ2-7 | TRBV28 | 14 | CASSLLVSSYEQYF | TGTGCCAGCAGTTTGTTGGTGTCCTCCTACGAGCAGTACTTC
. | . | TRBJ2-1 | TRBV5-5 | 12 | CASSENDNEQFF | TGTGCCAGCAGCGAAAATGACAATGAGCAGTTCTTC
. | . | TRBJ1-1 | TRBV7-6 | 16 | CASSLAPAGLNTEAFF | TGTGCCAGCAGCTTAGCGCCCGCAGGGCTGAACACTGAAGCTTTCTTT
TRBD1 | . | TRBJ2-1 | TRBV24-1 | 14 | CATSERTGSNEQFF | TGTGCCACCAGTGAAAGGACAGGGAGCAATGAGCAGTTCTTC